This TCR beta chain was obtained from a study of shared clonotypes between healthy human individuals. Overall study: With ages of 18 to 49, the donors were two women and a few men.

The CDR3 is made up of 12 amino acids. Trimming shortened V by 6 bases and J by 5 bases, and 8 bases separated the two germline ends. Per germline, CDR1 LNHDA and CDR2 SQIVND (reference sequence). General observations from the study: A limitation of the genetic and exposure-history diversity represented arose from few donors.

A remark on this clone: Its antigen is unidentified.

For every subset, genomic DNA was evenly distributed across several immunoSEQ plates. Original processing notes: ImmunoSEQ supplied junction-only sequences lacking quality scores, so filtering was different. TCRdb's table, derived via immunoSEQ multiplex PCR, lists solely in-frame clones and lacks some. The V and J calls and the clone size are those of that table, but D and trimming were determined from the DNA. Of roughly 2.5 million clones listed, over 85% are singletons. Input material: naive CD4+ T cells sorted from blood. Specified subset: CD45RA+ positively selected. The TCR was taken from a man aged 18 to 35 in good health. The V gene is TRBV19, the J gene TRBJ1-5; no definite D call. This CDR3 is CASRARDQPQHF. The CDR3 DNA is TGTGCCAGTAGAGCCCGGGATCAGCCCCAGCATTTT.